A selection of T cell receptor beta chains follows, all from one sample in a study of cytomegalovirus exposure and HLA in healthy donors. TCRdb's copy holds only in-frame clones and misses some; the assay was immunoSEQ multiplex PCR. There are some 110,000 clones in the sample; approximately 86% occur only once, and around 4.1% lies in the top ten. Sequencing was done on a sample of PBMCs. These receptor sequences come from a woman aged 18-29 years in good health and CMV-seropositive. The CDR3 runs from the conserved cysteine through the conserved F or W. A D gene is named only where the DNA matches it firmly. Size values are once, few and many counts, or a class for expanded clones, and some rows have none.

d_call	clone_size	v_call	j_call	cdr3_aa	cdr3_nt
.	.	TRBV5-1	TRBJ1-1	CASSWAGGHTEAFF	TGCGCCAGCAGCTGGGCAGGTGGTCATACTGAAGCTTTCTTT
.	.	TRBV5-6	TRBJ2-7	CASSRGSSSYEQYF	TGTGCCAGCAGCAGGGGTAGTAGCTCCTACGAGCAGTACTTC
TRBD2	.	TRBV6-4	TRBJ2-1	CATGTSGGAVNEQFF	TGTGCCACCGGGACTAGCGGGGGGGCCGTCAATGAGCAGTTCTTC
TRBD1	.	TRBV28	TRBJ1-5	CASRGQGSNQPQHF	TGTGCCAGCAGGGGACAGGGTAGCAATCAGCCCCAGCATTTT
.	.	TRBV12-5	TRBJ2-7	CASGLVLRGSPEQYF	TGTGCTAGTGGTTTGGTCCTCCGGGGGTCGCCCGAGCAGTACTTC
TRBD1	.	TRBV29-1	TRBJ2-1	CSVPGQGEGRQFF	TGCAGCGTCCCGGGACAGGGGGAGGGTAGGCAGTTCTTC
.	.	TRBV11-3	TRBJ2-7	CASSLAPGVPEQYF	TGTGCCAGCAGCTTAGCCCCGGGAGTACCCGAGCAGTACTTC
TRBD1	.	TRBV7-9	TRBJ1-2	CASSLDTPQGNYGYTF	TGTGCCAGCAGCTTAGACACACCACAGGGGAACTATGGCTACACCTTC
TRBD2	.	TRBV27	TRBJ2-7	CASSRTSGRALVEQYF	TGTGCCAGCAGTAGGACTAGCGGGAGGGCCCTCGTCGAGCAGTACTTC
TRBD2	.	TRBV6-5	TRBJ2-7	CASSYSFSGVFGEQYF	TGTGCCAGCAGTTACTCGTTCAGCGGGGTATTCGGCGAGCAGTACTTC
TRBD2	.	TRBV5-1	TRBJ2-3	CASSPSGGAADTQYF	TGCGCCAGCAGCCCTAGCGGGGGGGCCGCAGATACGCAGTATTTT
TRBD1	.	TRBV9	TRBJ2-1	CASSPQGASGRYNEQFF	TGTGCCAGCAGCCCCCAGGGGGCTAGTGGTCGCTACAATGAGCAGTTCTTC
TRBD1	once	TRBV6-6	TRBJ1-1	CASTRQGSDTEAFF	TGTGCCAGCACTCGACAGGGTTCGGACACTGAAGCTTTCTTT
.	.	TRBV21-1	TRBJ2-1	CASSKAGLGNGGNEQFF	TGTGCCAGCAGCAAAGCGGGTTTGGGGAATGGGGGGAATGAGCAGTTCTTC
TRBD1	.	TRBV28	TRBJ1-2	CASSLEGAQGYTF	TGTGCCAGCAGTTTAGAGGGGGCGCAAGGCTACACCTTC
.	.	TRBV30	TRBJ1-2	CAWSRENYGYTF	TGTGCCTGGAGTCGGGAGAACTATGGCTACACCTTC
TRBD1	.	TRBV10-1	TRBJ1-1	CASSEAGGNTEAFF	TGCGCCAGCAGTGAAGCAGGGGGGAACACTGAAGCTTTCTTT
TRBD1	.	TRBV19	TRBJ2-7	CASSMTGAHEQYF	TGTGCCAGTAGTATGACAGGGGCCCACGAGCAGTACTTC
.	.	TRBV6-1	TRBJ1-1	CASSEWRGGNTEAFF	TGTGCCAGCAGTGAATGGAGGGGTGGGAACACTGAAGCTTTCTTT
.	.	TRBV5-3	TRBJ1-5	CARSPRGAGWRQPQHF	TGTGCCAGAAGCCCGCGGGGGGCAGGGTGGAGGCAGCCCCAGCATTTT
.	.	TRBV29-1	TRBJ2-7	CSATGPGYEQYF	TGCAGCGCTACAGGGCCGGGCTACGAGCAGTACTTC
.	few	TRBV28	TRBJ1-2	CASSLGTSYGYTF	TGTGCCAGCAGTTTAGGGACAAGTTATGGCTACACCTTC
.	few	TRBV27	TRBJ1-3	CASSLQAGNTIYF	TGTGCCAGCAGTTTGCAGGCTGGAAACACCATATATTTT
TRBD1	once	TRBV6-1	TRBJ1-4	CASNDRGRQLFF	TGTGCCAGCAATGACAGGGGTCGTCAACTGTTTTTT
.	.	TRBV6-6	TRBJ1-2	CASSYGRGSGYTF	TGTGCCAGCAGTTACGGCCGGGGGTCTGGCTACACCTTC
TRBD2	once	TRBV6-5	TRBJ2-7	CASRRSTSGKYEQYF	TGTGCCAGCAGGCGGTCGACTAGCGGGAAGTACGAGCAGTACTTC
TRBD1	.	TRBV18	TRBJ1-4	CASSPPGQGNEKLFF	TGTGCCAGCTCACCACCGGGACAGGGTAATGAAAAACTGTTTTTT
TRBD2	few	TRBV7-2	TRBJ2-7	CASSLRGTYEQYF	TGTGCCAGCAGCTTGCGGGGGACCTACGAGCAGTACTTC
.	.	TRBV29-1	TRBJ2-7	CSVLDSLSYEQYF	TGCAGCGTCCTTGACTCCCTCTCCTACGAGCAGTACTTC
TRBD1	few	TRBV4-1	TRBJ1-2	CASSSQGVQGYTF	TGCGCCAGCAGCTCCCAGGGGGTGCAAGGCTACACCTTC
.	.	TRBV14	TRBJ1-6	CASSQGPYNSPLHF	TGTGCCAGCAGCCAAGGGCCCTATAATTCACCCCTCCACTTT
.	.	TRBV6-5	TRBJ2-7	CASSWRDGYEQYF	TGTGCCAGCAGTTGGCGGGATGGCTACGAGCAGTACTTC
TRBD1	.	TRBV6-5	TRBJ2-2	CASSLDRGYATGELFF	TGTGCCAGCAGTTTAGACAGGGGGTATGCCACCGGGGAGCTGTTTTTT
TRBD2	.	TRBV5-1	TRBJ2-5	CASSWGTSGEETQYF	TGCGCCAGCAGCTGGGGGACTAGCGGGGAAGAGACCCAGTACTTC
.	.	TRBV15	TRBJ2-5	CATSRDLGEETQYF	TGTGCCACCAGCAGAGATTTAGGAGAAGAGACCCAGTACTTC
TRBD2	.	TRBV4-1	TRBJ2-1	CASSQTSGRFTEQFF	TGCGCCAGCAGCCAGACTAGCGGGAGGTTTACTGAGCAGTTCTTC
.	once	TRBV4-2	TRBJ2-7	CASSQERGYEQYF	TGTGCCAGCAGCCAAGAGCGGGGTTACGAGCAGTACTTC
.	few	TRBV28	TRBJ1-5	CASSLVMGSNQPQHF	TGTGCCAGCAGTTTGGTTATGGGCAGCAATCAGCCCCAGCATTTT
.	once	TRBV19	TRBJ1-5	CASSILLKQPQHF	TGTGCCAGTAGTATCCTATTGAAGCAGCCCCAGCATTTT
.	.	TRBV7-9	TRBJ2-1	CASSWGDRTPRGEQFF	TGTGCCAGCAGCTGGGGTGACAGGACTCCGAGGGGTGAGCAGTTCTTC
.	.	TRBV6-5	TRBJ2-1	CASSYSGAEQFF	TGTGCCAGCAGTTACTCAGGGGCTGAGCAGTTCTTC
TRBD2	.	TRBV6-6	TRBJ2-5	CASKTAGGQETQYF	TGTGCCAGCAAAACAGCGGGAGGGCAAGAGACCCAGTACTTC
.	.	TRBV7-6	TRBJ2-7	CASRPLGALLHEQYF	TGTGCCAGCAGACCCCTTGGGGCCCTTCTCCACGAGCAGTACTTC
.	.	TRBV2	TRBJ2-5	CASSPITTSPQYF	TGTGCCAGCAGTCCAATTACGACATCCCCCCAGTACTTC
.	.	TRBV18	TRBJ1-1	CASSLPMGAGTEAFF	TGTGCCAGCTCACTCCCTATGGGGGCTGGCACTGAAGCTTTCTTT
.	.	TRBV2	TRBJ1-1	CASTERVGRRSVNTEAFF	TGTGCCAGCACCGAACGGGTTGGGAGGCGTTCTGTGAACACTGAAGCTTTCTTT
.	.	TRBV7-8	TRBJ2-7	CASSPSRHGSYEQYF	TGTGCCAGCAGCCCCTCCCGACACGGCTCCTACGAGCAGTACTTC